The next 21 T cell receptor beta chains were all read from a single sample in a study of PD-L1 blockade in urothelial cancer. Sequenced by immunoSEQ multiplex PCR; TCRdb stores in-frame clones only, minus some. The sample comprises fewer than 65,000 clones, about 86% of which are singletons, and 3% to 4% rests with the top ten. Time point of the sample: pretreatment peripheral blood. The sequencing here drew on PBMCs, taken around atezolizumab (anti-PD-L1) treatment. Receptors originate from a man aged 65-85 years with urothelial cancer.

CDR3 region: CASSVTGAYEQYF. The CDR3 DNA is TGTGCCAGCAGCGTGACAGGGGCCTACGAGCAGTACTTC. The chain joins TRBV9 to TRBJ2-7, with 8 nucleotides matching TRBD1. The CDR3 spans 13 residues. Germline V gene lookup returns CDR1 SGDLS and CDR2 YYNGEE. With V trimmed by 2 bases and J by 2 bases, 0 bases remained unmatched.

This clone was detected only a few times. The V and J genes are TRBV15 and TRBJ2-2; D gene unclear. V lost 3 bases and J lost 4, with 6 bases in between. Germline CDR1 reads LNHNV; CDR2 reads YYDKDF (reference sequence). The CDR3 spans 13 residues. CDR3 coding DNA: TGTGCCACCAGCAGCCCCAGCACCGGGGAGCTGTTTTTT. This codes for CATSSPSTGELFF.

V gene TRBV9 combines with J gene TRBJ2-1; perhaps TRBD2 as D (6 bases). Trimming left V 2 bases short and J 1 base short, with 19 bases between. Germline lookup yields CDR1 SGDLS and CDR2 YYNGEE. This CDR3 has 18 residues. In nucleotides, the CDR3 is TGTGCCAGCAGCGTTGGGGGTGCGGGAAGACTGTCCTACAATGAGCAGTTCTTC. This gives the protein CASSVGGAGRLSYNEQFF. The entire variable domain, with the rest obtained from reference TRBV9 and TRBJ2-1, is as follows: DSGVTQTPKHLITATGQRVTLRCSPRSGDLSVYWYQQSLDQGLQFLIQYYNGEERAKGNILERFSAQQFPDLHSELNLSSLELGDSALYFCASSVGGAGRLSYNEQFFGPGTRLTVL.

V usage is TRBV29-1 and J usage is TRBJ2-2, with a tentative D call TRBD1 (5 bases). Germline lookup yields CDR1 SQVTM and CDR2 ANQGSEA. V lost 2 bases to trimming and J lost 5 bases, with 9 bases between them. The CDR3 runs 13 residues. CDR3 region: CSVESGFTGELFF. CDR3 nucleotides: TGCAGCGTTGAATCAGGGTTTACCGGGGAGCTGTTTTTT.

V is TRBV4-1 and J is TRBJ2-3; TRBD1 agrees at 10 bases. Germline CDR1 reads MGHRA; CDR2 reads YSYEKL. The CDR3 is 15 residues long. With 3 bases clipped from V and 2 bases from J, the junction kept 2 bases outside the gene matches. This CDR3 is CASSQGQGYTDTQYF. For the CDR3, the DNA is TGCGCCAGCAGCCAGGGACAGGGGTACACAGATACGCAGTATTTT.

The chain joins TRBV9 to TRBJ2-1; a possible D gene is TRBD2 (5 bases). Germline CDR1 and CDR2: SGDLS and YYNGEE. V lost 4 bases to trimming and J lost 5 bases, with 10 bases between them. This CDR3 has 13 residues. Here the CDR3 reads CASSFGLHNEQFF. In nucleotides, the CDR3 is TGTGCCAGCAGCTTCGGACTGCACAATGAGCAGTTCTTC.

The rearrangement uses TRBV5-5 and TRBJ2-1; D ambiguous. The V end lost 1 base, the J end lost 5 bases, and 10 bases lay between the germline ends. The CDR3 length is 14 residues. The germline V gene has CDR1 SGHKS and CDR2 YYEKEE (reference sequence). The DNA of the CDR3 is TGTGCCAGCAGCTTGCTGCGACAAAACAATGAGCAGTTCTTC. This sequence encodes CASSLLRQNNEQFF.

This chain uses TRBV27 with TRBJ1-5; 11 bases align to TRBD1. Germline-derived CDR1 and CDR2 are MNHEY and SMNVEV (reference sequence). After removal of 4 bases from V and 4 bases from J, the junction contained 9 bases not matched to a gene. The CDR3 covers 17 residues. The CDR3 here is CASSSDRGPPYNQPQHF. The CDR3 DNA sequence: TGTGCCAGCAGTTCGGACAGGGGGCCCCCGTATAATCAGCCCCAGCATTTT.

The gene calls are TRBV18 and TRBJ1-2, with 9 bases matching TRBD1. The CDR3 consists of 15 residues. Looked up from germline, CDR1 is KGHSH and CDR2 is LQKENI. The V and J ends lost 3 bases and 2 bases, in that order; junction bases with no gene match: 4. CDR3 DNA sequence: TGTGCCAGCTCACCTGGACAGGGGCCCAACTATGGCTACACCTTC. It is translated as CASSPGQGPNYGYTF.

The chain combines TRBV7-7 with TRBJ1-1; the D gene is possibly TRBD1 (5 bases). This CDR3 spans 13 amino acids. Germline V CDR1 and CDR2: SSHAT, FNYEAQ (reference sequence). Trimming took off 5 bases at V and 2 bases at J, with 9 bases between the two ends. The CDR3 nucleotides are TGTGCCAGCAGCGAACAGGAAAACACTGAAGCTTTCTTT. Translation gives CASSEQENTEAFF.

CDR3 in DNA: TGTGCCAGCAGCCAAATAGGGGGGAACACTGAAGCTTTCTTT. Protein product: CASSQIGGNTEAFF. The V call is TRBV9, the J call TRBJ1-1; possibly TRBD1 for D (6 bases). Trimming pared 4 bases from V and 1 base from J, leaving 11 bases between. The CDR3 consists of 14 residues. Germline V gene lookup returns CDR1 SGDLS and CDR2 YYNGEE.

The chain is built from TRBV19 and TRBJ2-1; D is perhaps TRBD1 (5 bases). V lost 5 bases to trimming and J lost 1 base, with 12 bases between them. The CDR3 is 15 amino acids. Per the germline V gene, CDR1 is LNHDA and CDR2 is SQIVND (reference sequence). DNA for the CDR3: TGTGCCAGTAGTCCGGTGGCAGGGTCCTACAATGAGCAGTTCTTC. Translation: CASSPVAGSYNEQFF.

This chain joins TRBV9 and TRBJ2-3, with a possible D match to TRBD1 (6 bases). CDR1 and CDR2 from the germline V gene are SGDLS and YYNGEE. The germline V and J ends were trimmed by 0 bases and 0 bases, with 11 bases remaining between them. The CDR3 totals 16 residues. In nucleotides, the CDR3 is TGTGCCAGCAGCGTAGGACAGGCACCTAGCACAGATACGCAGTATTTT. As protein: CASSVGQAPSTDTQYF.

This clone was detected once. In DNA, the CDR3 is TGTGCCAGTAACCCCGGTTCGGGGGCTGGGGCCAACGTCCTGACTTTC. Translation: CASNPGSGAGANVLTF. V gene TRBV19 combines with J gene TRBJ2-6; D may be TRBD2 (6 bases). The CDR3 consists of 16 residues. The V gene's germline CDR1 is LNHDA and CDR2 SQIVND (reference sequence). The V gene lost 7 bases and the J gene lost 2 bases, with 15 bases spanning the gap.

The chain is built from TRBV2 and TRBJ2-3, with 10 bases aligning to TRBD2. V was clipped by 4 bases and J by 5 bases; unmatched bases: 6. This CDR3 has 15 residues. Germline V CDR1 and CDR2: SNHLY, FYNNEI. The CDR3 reads CASSAGAGGGDTQYF. For the CDR3, the DNA is TGTGCCAGCAGTGCAGGAGCGGGGGGGGGAGATACGCAGTATTTT.

V and J are TRBV5-6 and TRBJ2-3, with 9 bases fitting TRBD1. This CDR3 is built from 15 residues. Germline lookup yields CDR1 SGHDT and CDR2 YYEEEE. V lost 4 bases to trimming and J lost 3 bases; unmatched junction nucleotides: 6. The CDR3 region is CASSPDRGGTDTQYF. The CDR3 DNA follows: TGTGCCAGCAGCCCCGACAGGGGGGGAACAGATACGCAGTATTTT.

Written as DNA, the CDR3 is TGTGCCAGTAGTATCGGGGGGGGAGGCAAAAACATTCAGTACTTC. It codes for CASSIGGGGKNIQYF. The chain joins TRBV19 to TRBJ2-4, with TRBD2 matching 8 bases. This CDR3 comprises 15 residues. The germline V gene has CDR1 LNHDA and CDR2 SQIVND (reference sequence). V was clipped by 3 bases and J by 3 bases; unmatched bases: 4.

The chain combines TRBV30 with TRBJ1-4; maybe TRBD1 (5 bases). The CDR3 runs 14 residues. Trimming took 1 base from V and 7 from J, leaving 13 bases between them. Germline CDR1 and CDR2: GTSNPN and SVGIG (reference sequence). CDR3 amino acids: CAWSDPGGVEKLFF. CDR3 nucleotide sequence: TGTGCCTGGAGTGACCCCGGAGGGGTTGAAAAACTGTTTTTT.

This rearrangement joins TRBV6-5 to TRBJ1-5; 8 positions agree with TRBD1. The CDR3 runs to 14 residues. J was trimmed by 7 bases and V by 5 bases; bases with no gene match: 7. Per germline, CDR1 MNHEY and CDR2 SVGAGI. The CDR3 bases are TGTGCCAGCAGTATGGACAGGGCTAGGCAGCCCCAGCATTTT. Protein sequence: CASSMDRARQPQHF.

The chain links TRBV2 to TRBJ2-3; D might be TRBD2 (6 bases). In germline, CDR1 is SNHLY, CDR2 FYNNEI. The CDR3 spans 13 residues. V gave up 7 bases and J gave up 11 bases, with 19 bases separating them. CDR3 bases: TGTGCCAGCACCGAGGGGACTGCCGTTGGGCAGTATTTT. Translated, it gives CASTEGTAVGQYF.

The chain combines TRBV6-5 with TRBJ2-7; D is unresolved. With 6 bases removed from V and 4 bases from J, the gap between germline ends came to 7 bases. Per the germline V gene, CDR1 is MNHEY and CDR2 is SVGAGI. The CDR3 covers 11 residues. CDR3 loop: CASRKEYEQYF. For the CDR3, the DNA is TGTGCCAGCAGAAAGGAGTACGAGCAGTACTTC.